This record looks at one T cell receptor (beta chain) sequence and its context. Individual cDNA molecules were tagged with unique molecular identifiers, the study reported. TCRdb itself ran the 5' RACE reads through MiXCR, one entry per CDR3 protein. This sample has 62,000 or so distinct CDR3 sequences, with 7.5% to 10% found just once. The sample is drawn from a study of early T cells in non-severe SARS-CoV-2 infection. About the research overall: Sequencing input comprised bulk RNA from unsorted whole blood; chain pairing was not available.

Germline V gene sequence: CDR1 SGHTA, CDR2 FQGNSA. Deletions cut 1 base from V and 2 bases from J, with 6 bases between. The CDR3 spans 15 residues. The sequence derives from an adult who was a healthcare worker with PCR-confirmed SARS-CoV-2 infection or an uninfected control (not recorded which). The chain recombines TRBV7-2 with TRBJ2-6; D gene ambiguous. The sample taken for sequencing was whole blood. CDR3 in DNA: TGTGCCAGCAGCTTAGTTACAACTGGGGCCAACGTCCTGACTTTC. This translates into CASSLVTTGANVLTF.